Listed below are T cell receptor beta chains from one sample, sequenced in a study of blood T cell repertoires in COVID-19. TCRdb's table, derived via immunoSEQ multiplex PCR, lists solely in-frame clones and lacks some. Of roughly 190,000 clones in the sample, roughly 80% were seen once. Sequencing was performed on peripheral blood. The receptors shown here come from a man in his sixties with acute or convalescent COVID-19. Both conserved end residues are part of each CDR3. Fields, in order: J gene, V gene, clone size, D gene, CDR3 protein, CDR3 DNA. A D gene is named only where the DNA matches it firmly. The size field is filled for only some rows; it gives once, few, many or a size class.

TRBJ1-6 | TRBV7-2 | . | . | CASSLALKAGDSPLHF | TGTGCCAGCAGCTTAGCGCTGAAAGCAGGGGACTCACCCCTCCACTTT
TRBJ1-2 | TRBV13 | . | . | CASSSGGGRRANYGYTF | TGTGCCAGCAGCTCAGGCGGGGGGCGCAGAGCTAACTATGGCTACACCTTC
TRBJ2-3 | TRBV28 | . | . | CASSSLVYTQYF | TGTGCCAGCAGTTCCCTCGTGTATACGCAGTATTTT
TRBJ2-7 | TRBV15 | few | TRBD2 | CATSREAGPLAGVYEQYF | TGTGCCACCAGCAGAGAAGCGGGGCCTCTAGCGGGAGTATACGAGCAGTACTTC
TRBJ1-2 | TRBV25-1 | . | . | CASSERTYYGYTF | TGTGCCAGCAGTGAGAGGACATACTATGGCTACACCTTC
TRBJ2-5 | TRBV5-4 | . | TRBD2 | CASSFGTSGRRETQYF | TGTGCCAGCAGCTTTGGGACTAGCGGGAGACGAGAGACCCAGTACTTC
TRBJ1-2 | TRBV5-8 | . | . | CASSLGQGNYGYTF | TGTGCCAGCAGCTTGGGTCAGGGGAACTATGGCTACACCTTC
TRBJ2-1 | TRBV2 | . | . | CASFFGEGHNYNEQFF | TGTGCCAGCTTTTTCGGAGAAGGACACAATTACAATGAGCAGTTCTTC
TRBJ1-2 | TRBV7-2 | . | . | CASRYRGGVGYGYTF | TGTGCCAGCAGATACCGAGGGGGGGTTGGCTATGGCTACACCTTC
TRBJ2-3 | TRBV29-1 | . | . | CSVVAGSDTQYF | TGCAGCGTTGTAGCTGGCTCAGATACGCAGTATTTT
TRBJ2-1 | TRBV6-6 | . | TRBD2 | CASSTPSGGRHEQFF | TGTGCCAGCAGTACACCTAGCGGGGGGCGGCATGAGCAGTTCTTC
TRBJ2-1 | TRBV10-2 | . | TRBD2 | CASATSGSAYDEQFF | TGCGCCAGCGCTACTAGCGGGAGTGCGTACGATGAGCAGTTCTTC
TRBJ1-6 | TRBV12-5 | . | TRBD1 | CASGHGQGAYLYNSPLHF | TGTGCTAGTGGTCATGGACAGGGCGCATACCTATATAATTCACCCCTCCACTTT
TRBJ2-5 | TRBV5-1 | . | . | CASSLNAAGREETQYF | TGCGCCAGCAGCTTGAACGCGGCGGGCCGCGAAGAGACCCAGTACTTC
TRBJ1-5 | TRBV4-2 | . | TRBD1 | CASSQEPSDRGHQPQHF | TGTGCCAGCAGCCAAGAGCCCTCGGACAGGGGTCATCAGCCCCAGCATTTT
TRBJ2-2 | TRBV7-9 | . | TRBD2 | CASRTSGSETGELFF | TGTGCCAGCAGGACTAGCGGGAGTGAAACCGGGGAGCTGTTTTTT
TRBJ2-3 | TRBV7-8 | . | TRBD2 | CASSLLAGEQYF | TGTGCCAGCAGCCTACTAGCGGGGGAGCAGTATTTT
TRBJ2-3 | TRBV6-5 | . | . | CASTAGGSGDTQYF | TGTGCCAGCACGGCAGGGGGGAGCGGGGATACGCAGTATTTT
TRBJ1-1 | TRBV30 | . | . | CAWSVLGQAFF | TGTGCCTGGAGTGTGTTGGGGCAGGCTTTCTTT
TRBJ2-1 | TRBV19 | . | TRBD2 | CASSISGGGEQFF | TGTGCCAGTAGTATTTCCGGGGGGGGTGAGCAGTTCTTC
TRBJ2-7 | TRBV5-1 | . | TRBD2 | CASSLESSGGFYEQYF | TGCGCCAGCAGCTTGGAGTCTAGCGGGGGCTTTTACGAGCAGTACTTC
TRBJ2-1 | TRBV12-3/TRBV12-4 | . | . | CASSLNRELQFF | TGTGCCAGCAGCTTAAACCGGGAACTCCAGTTCTTC
TRBJ2-5 | TRBV5-1 | . | . | CASSLGTAQETQYF | TGCGCCAGCAGCTTGGGGACAGCTCAAGAGACCCAGTACTTC
TRBJ1-5 | TRBV6-6 | . | TRBD1 | CASSATAGGGQPQHF | TGTGCCAGCAGTGCCACGGCAGGGGGTGGGCAGCCCCAGCATTTT
TRBJ2-1 | TRBV5-4 | . | . | CASSLDRIWNEQFF | TGTGCCAGCAGCTTGGACAGGATTTGGAATGAGCAGTTCTTC
TRBJ1-1 | TRBV14 | . | . | CASSHSPLTVMNTEAFF | TGTGCCAGCAGCCATTCTCCCTTAACGGTCATGAACACTGAAGCTTTCTTT
TRBJ1-2 | TRBV27 | few | TRBD1 | CASTSTGEGYTF | TGTGCCAGCACTTCAACAGGGGAAGGCTACACCTTC
TRBJ2-7 | TRBV10-3 | . | TRBD1 | CAISARGQDEQYF | TGTGCCATCAGTGCTAGGGGGCAGGATGAGCAGTACTTC
TRBJ1-6 | TRBV12-5 | . | TRBD1 | CASGLVLRGQDNSPLHF | TGTGCTAGTGGTTTGGTACTTAGGGGACAGGATAATTCACCCCTCCACTTT